The 10 T cell receptor beta chains listed next were all sequenced from one sample in a study of blood T cell repertoires in COVID-19. Profiled with immunoSEQ multiplex PCR; TCRdb holds only in-frame clones, not every one. The sample shows 200,000 to 250,000 clones, about nine tenths of them seen only once. The sequencing sample was made of PBMCs or T cells enriched from blood (not recorded which). These receptors all come from a man aged 35 to 55 who had recovered from COVID-19.

V usage is TRBV11-2 and J usage is TRBJ2-7, with TRBD1 as a possible D gene (8 bases). V was cut by 4 bases and J by 2 bases, with 15 bases left in between. Looked up from germline, CDR1 is SGHAT and CDR2 is FQNNGV. This CDR3 spans 15 amino acids. The CDR3 sequence is CASSSTGGVTYEQYF. The CDR3 DNA reads as TGTGCCAGCAGCTCAACAGGGGGGGTAACCTACGAGCAGTACTTC.

V usage is TRBV27 and J usage is TRBJ1-6; unclear D gene. CDR3 length: 14 residues. With 8 bases removed from V and 5 bases from J, the gap between germline ends came to 13 bases. CDR1 is MNHEY and CDR2 is SMNVEV in the germline V gene (reference sequence). CDR3 sequence reads: CASWPMIDNSPLHF. The DNA for the CDR3 is TGTGCCAGCTGGCCGATGATTGATAATTCACCCCTCCACTTT.

The chain combines TRBV28 with TRBJ1-1; D is perhaps TRBD1 (6 bases). Germline values: CDR1 MDHEN, CDR2 SYDVKM. Trimming shortened V by 6 bases and J by 8 bases, and 16 bases separated the two germline ends. CDR3 length equals 13 residues. The CDR3 DNA sequence: TGTGCCAGCAGCCTACAGGGCTCGCCGGAAGCTTTCTTT. Protein: CASSLQGSPEAFF.

This rearrangement joins TRBV28 to TRBJ1-3; TRBD1 agrees at 11 bases. V dropped 3 bases and J dropped 3; count of bases not matched to a gene: 7. Germline lookup yields CDR1 MDHEN and CDR2 SYDVKM. The CDR3 extends over 17 amino acids. As DNA, the CDR3 is TGTGCCAGCAGTTTTTGGACAGGGGGCGTGAATGGAAACACCATATATTTT. Translated: CASSFWTGGVNGNTIYF.

CDR3 loop: CASSATQGNYGYTF. DNA of the CDR3: TGTGCCAGCAGCGCAACCCAGGGTAACTATGGCTACACCTTC. This sequence joins TRBV7-9 and TRBJ1-2; tentative D call: TRBD1 (5 bases). CDR3 length: 14 residues. Trimming pared 5 bases from V and 1 base from J, leaving 11 bases between. In germline, CDR1 is SEHNR, CDR2 FQNEAQ (reference sequence).

This clone was observed once. The chain couples TRBV5-1 to TRBJ2-5, with 13 bases that match TRBD2. CDR1 and CDR2 from the germline V gene are SGHRS and YFSETQ. The junction had 9 bases not matched to a gene; V was cut back by 3 bases and J by 4 bases. The CDR3 has 17 residues. The DNA of the CDR3 is TGCGCCAGCAGCTCCAGGACTAGCGGGAGCTTGCGAGAGACCCAGTACTTC. Amino acid sequence: CASSSRTSGSLRETQYF.

The chain recombines TRBV18 with TRBJ1-3; a weak D match, TRBD1 (5 bases). The length of the CDR3 is 16 residues. The germline CDR1 and CDR2 sequences are KGHSH and LQKENI. Trimming took off 3 bases at V and 2 bases at J, with 14 bases between the two ends. CDR3 in DNA: TGTGCCAGCTCACCCCCGGACGGGGGGACTGGAAACACCATATATTTT. Residues: CASSPPDGGTGNTIYF.

V is TRBV9 and J is TRBJ1-2; TRBD1 aligns across 7 bases. Germline V gene lookup returns CDR1 SGDLS and CDR2 YYNGEE. V was pared by 5 bases and J by 1 base, with 2 bases of the junction left unmatched. This CDR3 is 13 amino acids long. Here the CDR3 reads CASRGTVNYGYTF. As DNA, the CDR3 is TGTGCCAGCAGGGGGACAGTTAACTATGGCTACACCTTC.

The CDR3 here is CASSPHRGGTDTQYF. DNA of the CDR3: TGTGCCAGCAGCCCTCACAGGGGCGGCACAGATACGCAGTATTTT. J is TRBJ2-3 and V is TRBV5-8; 7 nucleotides match TRBD1. The germline V gene has CDR1 SGHTS and CDR2 YDEGEE. J gave up 1 base and V 4 bases, and 6 bases lay outside the gene matches. CDR3 length: 15 amino acids.

The rearrangement joins TRBV9 to TRBJ1-2; TRBD1 matches 8 bases. CDR1 and CDR2 (germline): SGDLS, YYNGEE. J lost 5 bases, V lost 3 bases, and 3 bases had no gene match. The CDR3 consists of 13 residues. In nucleotides, the CDR3 is TGTGCCAGCAGCGATACAGGGGGGTATGGCTACACCTTC. This sequence encodes CASSDTGGYGYTF.